This T cell receptor (beta chain) came from a study of regulatory T cells in long-lasting Graves disease (dated by TCRdb to the early 2020s). Describing the broader study: In the newly diagnosed Graves' disease group, patients had been taking antithyroid drugs for less than 3 months. The study was conducted in China and was registered as a clinical trial. Persistent Graves' disease patients were compared with newly diagnosed Graves' disease patients by peripheral blood TCR sequencing and RNA sequencing. A total of about 33 samples underwent TCR sequencing: around 13 from persistent and about 20 from newly diagnosed Graves' disease patients.

What this sample's time point label stands for: newly diagnosed GD, antithyroid drugs for less than 3 months. For both TCR sequencing and RNA sequencing, RNA was extracted from PBMCs using TRIzol. The diagnosis of Graves' disease followed American Thyroid Association guidelines. The patients came from an endocrinology department in Xi'an, China. From each patient, about 8.9 milliliters of peripheral blood was collected into an EDTA anticoagulant tube. Ficoll Paque Plus density gradient separation was used to isolate PBMCs, and no further T cell sorting was done. RNA quality was checked with an Agilent 2100 Bioanalyzer and agarose gel, and concentration with a NanoDrop 2000. The full study reports these points: Sequencing and analysis were limited to the TCR beta chain. Persistent Graves' disease patients showed lower TCR Shannon entropy and fewer highly expanded clones than newly diagnosed patients, suggesting clonal expansion. Because the primary lesion, thyroid tissue, could not be accessed, the study looked at peripheral blood alone. As a limitation, the authors acknowledged that the small sample size may reduce accuracy. More public clonotypes were shared among persistent patients (roughly 2,700) than among newly diagnosed patients (over 900). TRBV28, TRBJ1-2 and TRBJ2-5 were preferentially used in persistent disease, while TRBV20-1 and TRBJ2-1 were favored in newly diagnosed disease.

Regarding this clonotype: It has no known antigen specificity. Base-call qualities are not available, and no considerably larger clone is one nucleotide away.

A distance of 18 bases separates the germline ends of V and J, which lose 10 bases and 6 bases respectively. The CDR1 and CDR2 encoded by the germline V gene (reference sequence) are LNHDA and SQIVND. From the cysteine through the phenylalanine, the CDR3 covers 14 amino acids. Just the 42-base CDR3 DNA is kept, in frame starting at base 1. Libraries were made using multiplex PCR. TCRdb shows the sequencer as Illumina HiSeq 4000. To build TCR beta libraries, CDR3 regions were amplified by Arm-PCR using iRepertoire HTBI primers. Gel purification was performed on PCR products prior to sequencing. In the authors' own workflow: Gene usage analysis of CDR3 amino acid clonotypes relied on the 55 to 80 TRBV and 12 to 15 TRBJ segments identified across samples. COPE and FqMerger were used to merge the filtered high-quality paired reads into contigs. BLAST was used to align contigs to IMGT TRBV, TRBD and TRBJ reference genes, with CDR3 defined following IMGT. Any clonotype with a frequency above 0.1% was classified as a highly expanded clone. Shannon entropy was used to measure repertoire diversity, and the Gini coefficient was used to measure V-J evenness. A clonotype was considered public if more than one individual shared it. TCRdb reran the public reads through fastp at Q25 and MiXCR, keeping productive beta chains. Rows merge per CDR3 protein into single entries with the most common DNA and genes. The V and J calls reflect TCRdb's pipeline rather than the authors' work. The sample records fewer than 650,000 distinct CDR3 sequences, 15% to 20% of which are singletons. The ten largest clonotypes hold around a sixth of the sample.

The sample was also reused in another study, on T cells in Graves' hyperthyroidism and ophthalmopathy. As that second study puts it: Stable Graves' hyperthyroidism was defined as no progression to ophthalmopathy during 18 months of follow-up. Hyperthyroidism patients were newly diagnosed, with disease duration under 2 months, and aged 18 to 65 years. Exclusion was applied to patients with uncontrolled infections, other autoimmune diseases, pregnancy or lactation. Diagnoses were established on the basis of clinical symptoms, serum thyroxine and TRAb, thyroid ultrasound, and orbital computed tomography. For the first round of RT-PCR on the TCR CDR3, the HTBI primer set was used together with the Qiagen OneStep RT-PCR kit. Most expanded thyroid clonotypes (frequency above 0.001) were also detected in blood, suggesting blood repertoires may reflect thyroid immune responses. A model built on a 13 V-J signature distinguished ophthalmopathy from stable hyperthyroidism, reaching about 89% sensitivity and around 82% specificity in cross-validation and 80%/75% in testing. During validation, the model predicted progression to ophthalmopathy a median of about 6.3 months ahead of onset, with approximately 71% sensitivity and about 72% specificity. To identify distinguishing TCR V-J signatures, a discovery cohort of 100 or so patients was used, comprising approximately 40 with Graves' ophthalmopathy and 57 with stable Graves' hyperthyroidism. Prospective prediction of ophthalmopathy was tested in an independent validation cohort of 18 to 20 hyperthyroidism patients and some 17 patients who later progressed to ophthalmopathy. The 100 discovery patients were randomly split 7:3 into training and test sets. In several Graves' hyperthyroidism patients, the study also compared T-cell repertoires from thyroid tissue with T-cell repertoires from blood. After sampling, hyperthyroidism patients received methimazole starting at 30 mg daily, and ophthalmopathy patients received high-dose intravenous methylprednisolone. The libraries were constructed in a second round of multiplex PCR and then size-selected and purified. Paired-end sequencing of the libraries was performed with 100 bp reads on an Illumina HiSeq2000. SOAPnuke was used to process the raw data, with reads discarded if the reads contained adapters or uncalled bases, had a mean Phred below 15, or lacked an exact constant-primer or identifier match. High-quality paired reads were merged using COPE v1.2.5, and each unique nucleotide sequence was defined as a clonotype. MiTCR v1.1 was used to align clonotypes to the IMGT TRBV, TRBD and TRBJ reference segments. The analysis was restricted to V-J combinations with a frequency above 0.0001, which together covered 99.2% of the repertoires. A TCS score was defined as the ratio of F50 (clonal expansion) to E x V (chaos), with BLOSUM62-based TCRdist applied between CDR3 peptides within each V-J. Welch's t-statistics and random forest reduced around 520 V-J features to about 13, which were used in a naive Bayes classifier (R e1071). No statistical method was used to fix the sample size in advance, and group allocation was not hidden from the investigators. According to the paper, TCR Vbeta CDR3 sequencing was carried out on some 130 peripheral blood samples, which came from over 40 ophthalmopathy, 70 to 80 hyperthyroidism and about 17 progressor patients.

The sequence derives from a woman in her 30s with Graves disease. Donor details come from another sample of the same person, matched by shared clones. Sequences were derived from peripheral blood mononuclear cells (PBMCs), sampled at new diagnosis, from a patient treated with antithyroid drugs. Recombination joined TRBV19 with TRBJ2-2; the best D guess is TRBD1, with 5 bases matching. The CDR3 protein: CATSIQGSAGELFF. The DNA sequence follows: TGTGCCACCTCGATTCAGGGTTCAGCCGGGGAGCTGTTTTTT. Joined to the reference TRBV19 and TRBJ2-2 proteins, this CDR3 gives the full variable domain: DGGITQSPKYLFRKEGQNVTLSCEQNLNHDAMYWYRQDPGQGLRLIYYSQIVNDFQKGDIAEGYSVSREKKESFPLTVTSAQKNPTAFYLCATSIQGSAGELFFGEGSRLTVL.